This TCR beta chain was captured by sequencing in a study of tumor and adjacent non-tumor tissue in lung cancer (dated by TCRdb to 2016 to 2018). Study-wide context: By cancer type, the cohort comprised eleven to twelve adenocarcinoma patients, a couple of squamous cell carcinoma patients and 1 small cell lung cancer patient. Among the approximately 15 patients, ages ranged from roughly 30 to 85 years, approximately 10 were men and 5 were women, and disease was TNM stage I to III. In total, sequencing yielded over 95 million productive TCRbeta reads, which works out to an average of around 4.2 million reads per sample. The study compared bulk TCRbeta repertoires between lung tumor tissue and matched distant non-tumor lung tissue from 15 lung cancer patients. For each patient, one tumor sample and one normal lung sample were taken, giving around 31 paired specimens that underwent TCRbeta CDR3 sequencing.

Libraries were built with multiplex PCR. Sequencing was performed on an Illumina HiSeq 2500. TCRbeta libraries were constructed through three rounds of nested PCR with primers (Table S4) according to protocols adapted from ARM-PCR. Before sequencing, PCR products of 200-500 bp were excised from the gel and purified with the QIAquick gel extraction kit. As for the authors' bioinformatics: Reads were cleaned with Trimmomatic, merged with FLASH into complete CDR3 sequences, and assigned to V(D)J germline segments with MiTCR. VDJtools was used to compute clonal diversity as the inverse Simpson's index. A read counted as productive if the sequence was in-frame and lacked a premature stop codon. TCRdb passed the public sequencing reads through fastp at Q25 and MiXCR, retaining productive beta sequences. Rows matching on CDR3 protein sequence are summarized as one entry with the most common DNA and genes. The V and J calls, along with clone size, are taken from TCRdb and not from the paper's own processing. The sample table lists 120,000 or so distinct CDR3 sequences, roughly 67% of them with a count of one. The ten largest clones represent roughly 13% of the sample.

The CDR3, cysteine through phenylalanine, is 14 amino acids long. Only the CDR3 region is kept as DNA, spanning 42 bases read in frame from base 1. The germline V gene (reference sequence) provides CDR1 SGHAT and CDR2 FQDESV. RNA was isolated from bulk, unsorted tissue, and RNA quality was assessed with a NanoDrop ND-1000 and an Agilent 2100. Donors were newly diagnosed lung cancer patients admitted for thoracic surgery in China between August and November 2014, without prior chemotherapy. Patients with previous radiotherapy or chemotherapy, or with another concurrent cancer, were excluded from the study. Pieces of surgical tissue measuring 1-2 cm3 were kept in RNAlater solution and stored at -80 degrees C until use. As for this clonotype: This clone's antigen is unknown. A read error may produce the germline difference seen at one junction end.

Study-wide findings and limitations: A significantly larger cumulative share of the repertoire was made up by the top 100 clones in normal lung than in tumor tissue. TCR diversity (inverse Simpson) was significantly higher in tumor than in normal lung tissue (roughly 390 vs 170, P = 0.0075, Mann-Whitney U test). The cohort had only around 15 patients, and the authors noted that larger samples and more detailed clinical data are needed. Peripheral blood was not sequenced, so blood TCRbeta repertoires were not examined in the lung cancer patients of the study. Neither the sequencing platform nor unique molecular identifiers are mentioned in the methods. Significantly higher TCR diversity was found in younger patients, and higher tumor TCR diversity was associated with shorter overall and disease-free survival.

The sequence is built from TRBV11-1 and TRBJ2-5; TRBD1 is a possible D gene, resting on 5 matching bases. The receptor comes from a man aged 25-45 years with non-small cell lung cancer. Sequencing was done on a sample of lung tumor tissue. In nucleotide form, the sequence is TGTGCTAGCAGGGCCGACACGTACCAAGAGACTCAGTACTTC. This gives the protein CASRADTYQETQYF.